This TCR beta chain comes out of a study of CD8 T cells in Susac syndrome. The RNA input was about 0.45 to 1 ug, and it was reverse transcribed with random hexamers. TCRdb re-derived calls from the immunoSEQ multiplex PCR reads in MiXCR, one entry per CDR3 protein. This sample yields around 190,000 distinct CDR3 sequences, of which 90% to 95% are seen a single time; 0.1% belongs to the top ten. CDR3 length: 12 residues. Germline V gene lookup returns CDR1 GTSNPN and CDR2 SVGIG (reference sequence). Trimming removed 1 base from V and 13 bases from J, with 14 bases in between. While CD8+ and CD4+ T cells were isolated negatively, TEMRA cells were enriched by FACS.

The chain is built from TRBV30 and TRBJ1-5; D ambiguous. Sequencing was carried out using CD4+ T cells from PBMCs. This sequence originates from a human donor in good health. The CDR3 spells CAWSGPLGKQHF. The CDR3 DNA is TGTGCCTGGAGTGGCCCTCTCGGCAAGCAGCATTTT.